This TCR beta chain came from a study of Tregs in tolerant kidney transplant recipients (dated by TCRdb to between 2018 and 2020). Concerning the study at large: Transplants used related donors with nonmyeloablative bone marrow transplantation; mixed chimerism was transient in the human trials. The study used TCRbeta sequencing to identify donor-specific regulatory T cells before combined kidney and bone marrow transplantation, then tracked those cells after transplant.

Reading the germline V gene gives CDR1 MDHEN and CDR2 SYDVKM. Inclusive of the bounding cysteine and phenylalanine, the CDR3 is 13 residues long. Only CDR3 DNA is held: 39 bases, read in frame from base 1. Deletion took 2 bases off V and 7 bases off J, with a span of 6 bases between the germline ends. A remark on this clone: What this receptor recognizes is not known. Base qualities are missing; no much larger clone stands one base away.

Genomic DNA was extracted from sorted cells with the QIAGEN DNeasy Blood and Tissue Kit for TCRbeta CDR3 sequencing. Through immunoSEQ, high-throughput TCRbeta CDR3 sequencing was done commercially, including PCR amplification with internal controls and bias correction. The published analysis was carried out like this. Unique productive TCRbeta sequences were defined by CDR3 nucleotide sequence where primers matched, and otherwise by CDR3 amino acid sequence together with Vbeta and Jbeta genes. Sorting error was corrected by removing sequences shared between sorted populations at a frequency ratio of 2:1 or less, and the remaining shared sequences were assigned to the higher population. Sequences were defined as donor-reactive when expanded at least 5-fold in CFSE-low cells versus unstimulated cells and present at a frequency of at least 0.01% in CFSE-low cells. Repertoire divergence was quantified by Jensen-Shannon divergence calculated from the top 100 TCRbeta sequences ranked by frequency. When a sample had multiple sequencing runs, each run was corrected for sorting error separately and the runs were then pooled. TCRdb holds this immuneACCESS table with in-frame rearrangements only. Some clones are missing; in checked studies, unresolved V genes explain under half, and the rest has no known cause. That table gives V, J and clone size, and the DNA gave D and trimming. For this sample there are 75,000 to 80,000 clones; 75% to 95% appear just once. The top ten clones comprise around 0.32% of the sample.

Taken with the paper, the label for time point translates to: blood sample drawn before combined kidney and bone marrow transplant. Thawed PBMCs were FACS-sorted into unstimulated Tregs (CD4+CD25+CD127-), CD4+ non-Tregs (CD4+CD25-), CD4 cells and CD8 cells. Prior to Treg sorting, thawed PBMCs were rested overnight with approximately 200 IU/ml IL-2 at 37 degrees C. Several combined kidney and bone marrow transplant recipients from the ITN036ST trial were included as patients, and samples were available only from these trial subjects. Healthy control blood was separated into PBMCs by Ficoll density gradient and cryopreserved, and patient PBMCs were collected both before and after transplant. General study outcomes and caveats: For some patients, the PCR primers changed as time went on, which meant samples from those patients could not be compared with one another at the nucleotide level. Because only a small number of patients were included, the study had limitations, and the results will need to be validated in larger populations as well as under other immunosuppression protocols. Although technical replication error seemed to be minimal, the question of biological reproducibility was not addressed directly. Expanding Tregs with activated donor B cells appeared to identify the most biologically relevant and donor-specific TCRbeta repertoire. Donor-specific Treg expansion was found to exceed global Treg expansion in tolerant patients, suggesting antigen-driven rather than nonspecific expansion.

The chain employs TRBV28 and TRBJ1-6; too little of a D gene remains to name it. The source was Tregs from blood, collected before the transplant. This TCR derives from a human donor who received a combined kidney and bone marrow transplant. The nucleotide sequence is given as TGTGCCAGCAGTTTACCGGAAAATTCACCCCTCCACTTT. Its amino acids are CASSLPENSPLHF.